The 10 T cell receptor beta chains below were found in one sample sequenced in a study of coeliac disease. Whole-study findings and limits: Active celiac intraepithelial and lamina propria samples had lower TRB and TRG clonality than control samples.

The antigens of these receptors remain unknown. Clones were sequenced by immunoSEQ multiplex PCR, and TCRdb holds only the in-frame ones, with some missing. This table holds 4,200 or so clones, roughly three fifths found once. Specimen: intraepithelial lymphocytes from the gut. These receptor sequences come from a man aged 70-80 years with active celiac disease.

The V gene is TRBV5-1, the J gene TRBJ2-7, with D possibly matching TRBD2 (6 bases). The CDR3 runs 15 residues. CDR1 and CDR2 from the germline V gene are SGHRS and YFSETQ. V lost 0 bases to trimming and J lost 0 bases, with 10 bases between them. CDR3 nucleotides: TGCGCCAGCAGCTTGGTCCCGGGGGACTCCTACGAGCAGTACTTC. Translation: CASSLVPGDSYEQYF.

The J gene is TRBJ2-7, the V gene TRBV7-6, with D possibly TRBD1 on 5 matching bases. Trimming removed 2 bases from V and 5 bases from J, with 16 bases in between. CDR1 and CDR2 from the germline V gene are SGHVS and FNYEAQ. The CDR3 consists of 15 residues. For the CDR3, the DNA is TGTGCCAGCAGCTTAATGGGGCAGGGCCAACACGAGCAGTACTTC. Encoded protein: CASSLMGQGQHEQYF. Looking up the rest from reference TRBV7-6 and TRBJ2-7 gives the full variable domain: GAGVSQSPRYKVTKRGQDVALRCDPISGHVSLYWYRQALGQGPEFLTYFNYEAQQDKSGLPNDRFSAERPEGSISTLTIQRTEQRDSAMYRCASSLMGQGQHEQYFGPGTRLTVT.

The chain recombines TRBV2 with TRBJ2-7; 9 positions match TRBD1. The germline V gene encodes CDR1 SNHLY and CDR2 FYNNEI. V lost 4 bases and J lost 2; bases outside the gene matches: 9. This CDR3 has 16 residues. This chain's CDR3 is CASSAQGTGSTYEQYF. The CDR3 region has the DNA TGTGCCAGCAGTGCTCAAGGGACAGGGAGTACCTACGAGCAGTACTTC.

Within the sample, this clone is large. The chain carries TRBV19 and TRBJ1-1; D perhaps matches TRBD1 (5 bases). Germline V gene lookup returns CDR1 LNHDA and CDR2 SQIVND (reference sequence). The CDR3 runs to 13 residues. The germline V and J ends were trimmed by 3 bases and 5 bases, with 10 bases remaining between them. CDR3 coding DNA: TGTGCCAGTAGTATCGGGGGAGGGACTGAAGCTTTCTTT. Its protein product is CASSIGGGTEAFF.

The chain recombines TRBV7-2 with TRBJ2-3; 8 nucleotides align to TRBD2. The CDR3 has 15 amino acids. Germline CDR1 and CDR2: SGHTA and FQGNSA. Trimming at V came to 1 base and at J to 4 bases, leaving 4 bases not matched to a gene. This CDR3 reads CASSLVAGPADTQYF. In DNA, the CDR3 is TGTGCCAGCAGCTTAGTAGCGGGGCCAGCAGATACGCAGTATTTT.

V and J are TRBV5-1 and TRBJ2-1, with a possible D match to TRBD1 (5 bases). This CDR3 is built from 13 residues. The V gene's germline CDR1 is SGHRS and CDR2 YFSETQ. V dropped 0 bases and J dropped 4 bases, with 5 bases sitting between them. The CDR3 sequence: CASSLDRYNEQFF. The CDR3 DNA reads TGCGCCAGCAGCTTGGACAGGTACAATGAGCAGTTCTTC.

This clone is labeled as medium-sized. The chain combines TRBV29-1 with TRBJ1-5; 8 positions agree with TRBD1. From germline, CDR1 is SQVTM and CDR2 ANQGSEA. The CDR3 is made up of 14 amino acids. The V and J ends lost 7 bases and 2 bases, in that order; junction bases with no gene match: 7. CDR3 region: CSETPTGGNQPQHF. The CDR3 DNA sequence: TGCAGCGAAACGCCGACAGGGGGCAATCAGCCCCAGCATTTT.

This clone was observed a handful of times. The chain uses TRBV7-2 and TRBJ2-7; D is perhaps TRBD1 (6 bases). V was cut by 7 bases and J by 0 bases, with 10 bases left in between. Per the germline V gene, CDR1 is SGHTA and CDR2 is FQGNSA. The CDR3 contains 13 residues. This chain's CDR3 is CASNGQSSYEQYF. In DNA, the CDR3 is TGTGCCAGCAACGGACAGAGCTCCTACGAGCAGTACTTC.

This clone is labeled as large. The V call is TRBV4-3, the J call TRBJ1-3; D might be TRBD1 (5 bases). The CDR3 sequence is 16 residues long. Trimming took off 0 bases at V and 2 bases at J, with 11 bases between the two ends. The germline CDR1 and CDR2 sequences are LGHNA and YSLEER. CDR3 sequence: CASSQDGAGTGNTIYF. The CDR3 DNA reads as TGCGCCAGCAGCCAAGATGGGGCAGGGACTGGAAACACCATATATTTT.

The rearrangement links TRBV4-1 to TRBJ1-1, with D unclear. Germline CDR1 and CDR2: MGHRA and YSYEKL. The CDR3 loop spans 11 amino acids. Trimming stripped 3 bases from V and 7 bases from J, with 6 bases between. CDR3 sequence: CASSHRLEAFF. The CDR3 bases are TGCGCCAGCAGCCACAGACTTGAAGCTTTCTTT.